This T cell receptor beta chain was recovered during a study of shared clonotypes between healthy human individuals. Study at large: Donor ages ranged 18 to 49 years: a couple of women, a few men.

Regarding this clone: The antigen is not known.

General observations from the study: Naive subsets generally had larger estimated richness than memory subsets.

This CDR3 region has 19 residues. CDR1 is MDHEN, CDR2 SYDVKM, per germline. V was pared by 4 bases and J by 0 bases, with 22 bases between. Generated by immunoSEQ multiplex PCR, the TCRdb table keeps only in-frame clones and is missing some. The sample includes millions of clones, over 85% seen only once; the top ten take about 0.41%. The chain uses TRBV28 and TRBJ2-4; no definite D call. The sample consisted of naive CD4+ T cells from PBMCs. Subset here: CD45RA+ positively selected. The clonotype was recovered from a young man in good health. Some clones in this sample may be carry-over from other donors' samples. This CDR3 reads CASSSVGQDRSLAKNIQYF. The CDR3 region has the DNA TGTGCCAGCAGTTCGGTTGGTCAGGATCGCTCACTAGCCAAAAACATTCAGTACTTC.